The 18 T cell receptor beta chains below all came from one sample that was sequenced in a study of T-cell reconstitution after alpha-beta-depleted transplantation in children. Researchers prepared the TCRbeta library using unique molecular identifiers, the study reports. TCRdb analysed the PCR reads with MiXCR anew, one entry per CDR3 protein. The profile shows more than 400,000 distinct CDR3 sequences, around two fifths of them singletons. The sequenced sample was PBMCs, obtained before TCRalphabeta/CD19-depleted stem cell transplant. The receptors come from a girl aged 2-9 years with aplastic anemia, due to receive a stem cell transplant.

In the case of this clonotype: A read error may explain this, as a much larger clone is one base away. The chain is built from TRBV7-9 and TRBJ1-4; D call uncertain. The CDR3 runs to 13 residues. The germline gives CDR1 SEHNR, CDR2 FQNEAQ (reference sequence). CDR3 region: CASSPGMNEKLLF. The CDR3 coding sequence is TGTGCCAGCAGCCCCGGGATGAATGAAAAACTGCTTTTT.

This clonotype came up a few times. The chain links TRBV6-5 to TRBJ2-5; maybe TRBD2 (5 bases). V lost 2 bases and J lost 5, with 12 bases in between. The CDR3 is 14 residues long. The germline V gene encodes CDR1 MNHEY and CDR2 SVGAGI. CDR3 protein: CASSYRPGMETQYF. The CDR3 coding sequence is TGTGCCAGCAGTTACCGTCCGGGAATGGAGACCCAGTACTTC.

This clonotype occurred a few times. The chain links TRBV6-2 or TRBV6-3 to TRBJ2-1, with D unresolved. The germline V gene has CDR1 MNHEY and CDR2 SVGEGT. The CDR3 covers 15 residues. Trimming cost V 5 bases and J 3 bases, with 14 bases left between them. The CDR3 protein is CASSPDKIIYNEQFF. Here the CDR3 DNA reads TGTGCCAGCAGTCCTGACAAGATTATCTACAATGAGCAGTTCTTC.

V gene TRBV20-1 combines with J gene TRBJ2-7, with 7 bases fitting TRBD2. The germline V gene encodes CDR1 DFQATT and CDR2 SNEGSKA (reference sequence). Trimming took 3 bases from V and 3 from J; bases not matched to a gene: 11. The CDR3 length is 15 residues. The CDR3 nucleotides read TGCAGTGCTAGGTTGGGCGGGAGCTTTCTCTACGAGCAGTACTTC. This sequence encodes CSARLGGSFLYEQYF.

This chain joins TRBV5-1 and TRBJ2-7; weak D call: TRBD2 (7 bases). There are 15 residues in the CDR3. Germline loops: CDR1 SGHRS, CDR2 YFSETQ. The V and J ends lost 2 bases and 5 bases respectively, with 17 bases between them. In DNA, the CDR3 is TGCGCCAGCAGCTTTGCGGGGGCCCGGAGGGACGAGCAGTACTTC. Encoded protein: CASSFAGARRDEQYF.

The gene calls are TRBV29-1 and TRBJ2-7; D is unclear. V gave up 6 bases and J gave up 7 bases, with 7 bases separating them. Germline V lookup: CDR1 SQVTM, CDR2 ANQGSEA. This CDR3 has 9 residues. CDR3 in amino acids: CSVVEEQYF. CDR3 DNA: TGCAGCGTGGTCGAAGAGCAGTACTTC.

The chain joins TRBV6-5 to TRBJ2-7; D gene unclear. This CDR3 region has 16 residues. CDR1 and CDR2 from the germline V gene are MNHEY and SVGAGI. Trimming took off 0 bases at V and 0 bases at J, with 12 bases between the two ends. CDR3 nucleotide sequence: TGTGCCAGCAGTTACTCCTGGCAGCTTCACTCCTACGAGCAGTACTTC. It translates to CASSYSWQLHSYEQYF.

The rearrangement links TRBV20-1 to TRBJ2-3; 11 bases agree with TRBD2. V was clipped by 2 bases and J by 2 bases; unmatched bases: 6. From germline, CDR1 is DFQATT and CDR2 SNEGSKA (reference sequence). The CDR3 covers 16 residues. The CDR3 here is CSARRSSGGHTDTQYF. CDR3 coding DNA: TGCAGTGCTAGACGATCTAGCGGGGGGCACACAGATACGCAGTATTTT.

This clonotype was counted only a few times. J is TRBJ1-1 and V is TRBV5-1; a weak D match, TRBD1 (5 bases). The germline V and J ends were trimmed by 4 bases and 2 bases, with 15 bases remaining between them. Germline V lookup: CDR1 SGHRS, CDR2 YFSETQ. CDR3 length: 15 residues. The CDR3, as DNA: TGCGCCAGCAGCCCCCCGGGACGGATAAACACTGAAGCTTTCTTT. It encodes CASSPPGRINTEAFF.

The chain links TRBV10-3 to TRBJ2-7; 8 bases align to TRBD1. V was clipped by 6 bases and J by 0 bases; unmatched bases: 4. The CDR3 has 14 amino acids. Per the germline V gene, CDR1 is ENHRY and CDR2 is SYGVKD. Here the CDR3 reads CAISPGQGSYEQYF. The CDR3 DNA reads TGTGCCATCAGCCCCGGACAGGGCTCCTACGAGCAGTACTTC.

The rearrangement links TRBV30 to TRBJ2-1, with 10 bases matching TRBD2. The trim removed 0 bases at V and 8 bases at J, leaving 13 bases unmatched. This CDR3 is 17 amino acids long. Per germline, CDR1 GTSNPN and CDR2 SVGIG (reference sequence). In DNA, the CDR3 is TGTGCCTGGAGTGTACCCAGCGGGAGGGCCGGTTTCTATGAGCAGTTCTTC. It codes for CAWSVPSGRAGFYEQFF.

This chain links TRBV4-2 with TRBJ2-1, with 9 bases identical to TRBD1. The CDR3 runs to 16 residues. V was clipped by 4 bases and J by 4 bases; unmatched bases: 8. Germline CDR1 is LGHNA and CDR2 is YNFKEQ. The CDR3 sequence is CASSRDRDRVYNEQFF. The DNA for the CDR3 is TGTGCCAGCAGCCGAGACCGGGACAGGGTTTACAATGAGCAGTTCTTC.

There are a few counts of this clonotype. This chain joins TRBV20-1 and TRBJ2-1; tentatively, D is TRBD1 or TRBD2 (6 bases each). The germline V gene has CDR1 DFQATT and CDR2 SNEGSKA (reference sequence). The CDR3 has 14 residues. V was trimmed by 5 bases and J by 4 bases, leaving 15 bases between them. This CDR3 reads CSAEGGGLYNEQFF. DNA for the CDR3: TGCAGTGCTGAGGGGGGAGGACTTTACAATGAGCAGTTCTTC.

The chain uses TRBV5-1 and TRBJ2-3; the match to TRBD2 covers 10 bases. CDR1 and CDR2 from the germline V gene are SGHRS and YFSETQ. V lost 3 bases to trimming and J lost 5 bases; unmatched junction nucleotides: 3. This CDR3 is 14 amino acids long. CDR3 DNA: TGCGCCAGCAGCTCTCTAGCGGGAGAAGATACGCAGTATTTT. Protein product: CASSSLAGEDTQYF. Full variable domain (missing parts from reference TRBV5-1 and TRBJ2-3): KAGVTQTPRYLIKTRGQQVTLSCSPISGHRSVSWYQQTPGQGLQFLFEYFSETQRNKGNFPGRFSGRQFSNSRSEMNVSTLELGDSALYLCASSSLAGEDTQYFGPGTRLTVL.

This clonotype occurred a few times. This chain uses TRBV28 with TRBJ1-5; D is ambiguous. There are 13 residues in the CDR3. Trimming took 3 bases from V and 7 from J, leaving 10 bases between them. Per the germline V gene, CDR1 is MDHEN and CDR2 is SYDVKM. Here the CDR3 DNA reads TGTGCCAGCAGTTTTAGACTAGAGCAGCCCCAGCATTTT. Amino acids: CASSFRLEQPQHF.

In DNA form, the CDR3 reads TGTGCCAGCAGCTTCGGTAGCGGGAGGGATACGCAGTATTTT. This codes for CASSFGSGRDTQYF. The rearrangement joins TRBV7-2 to TRBJ2-3, with 10 bases fitting TRBD2. The CDR3 covers 14 residues. Germline CDR1 SGHTA, CDR2 FQGNSA. The V segment lost 3 bases and the J segment 6 bases; nucleotides outside the gene matches: 3. The full variable domain, rest sourced from reference TRBV7-2 and TRBJ2-3, is GAGVSQSPSNKVTEKGKDVELRCDPISGHTALYWYRQSLGQGLEFLIYFQGNSAPDKSGLPSDRFSAERTGGSVSTLTIQRTQQEDSAVYLCASSFGSGRDTQYFGPGTRLTVL.

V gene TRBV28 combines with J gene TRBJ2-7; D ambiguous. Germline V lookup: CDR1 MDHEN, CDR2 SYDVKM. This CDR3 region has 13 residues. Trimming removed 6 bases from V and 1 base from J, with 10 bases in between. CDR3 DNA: TGTGCCAGCAGGGAAACAGCTTCCTACGAGCAGTACTTC. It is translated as CASRETASYEQYF.

CDR3 bases: TGTGCCAGCAGCTTGGACTATCGATACGGGGAGCTGTTTTTT. Amino acid sequence: CASSLDYRYGELFF. The rearrangement joins TRBV7-2 to TRBJ2-2; D is possibly TRBD2 (6 bases). Looked up from germline, CDR1 is SGHTA and CDR2 is FQGNSA. With 3 bases removed from V and 7 bases from J, the gap between germline ends came to 12 bases. This CDR3 is 14 amino acids long.